One sample yielded the 22 T cell receptor beta chains listed below, sequenced in a study of blood T cell repertoires in COVID-19. Sequenced by immunoSEQ multiplex PCR; TCRdb stores in-frame clones only, minus some. The sample lists roughly 380,000 clones, roughly 87% occurring once. The sample consisted of peripheral blood. The receptors come from an older woman with COVID-19, enrolled during active disease.

The chain couples TRBV5-1 to TRBJ2-5; D possibly corresponds to TRBD2 (5 bases). Germline V gene data show CDR1 as SGHRS and CDR2 as YFSETQ. Deletions cut 3 bases from V and 4 bases from J, with 10 bases between. CDR3 length: 13 amino acids. CDR3 amino acids: CASSSTTGETQYF. The DNA of the CDR3 is TGCGCCAGCAGCTCGACTACGGGAGAGACCCAGTACTTC.

This chain links TRBV10-3 with TRBJ1-6, with D uncertain. From germline, CDR1 is ENHRY and CDR2 SYGVKD. The CDR3 totals 15 residues. Trimming removed 2 bases from V and 6 bases from J, with 11 bases in between. The CDR3 region is CAISERAGGNSPLHF. CDR3 coding DNA: TGTGCCATCAGTGAGAGGGCAGGAGGTAATTCACCCCTCCACTTT.

This clone came up a few times. The CDR3 nucleotides are TGCGCCAGCAGCAATACCAGAAACGGCTACACCTTC. Translation: CASSNTRNGYTF. The rearrangement joins TRBV5-1 to TRBJ1-2, with D uncertain. This CDR3 comprises 12 residues. Trimming removed 4 bases at V and 8 bases at J, with 12 bases between. The germline gives CDR1 SGHRS, CDR2 YFSETQ.

Only one count was recorded for this clone. The chain is built from TRBV5-6 and TRBJ2-4; 7 bases match TRBD1. V lost 1 base, J lost 9 bases, and 7 bases stayed unmatched. CDR1 and CDR2 from the germline V gene are SGHDT and YYEEEE. The CDR3 is 14 residues long. The CDR3 protein is CASSLTGARGIQYF. DNA of the CDR3: TGTGCCAGCAGCTTGACAGGGGCCAGGGGCATTCAGTACTTC.

The chain uses TRBV28 and TRBJ2-7; 11 nucleotides align to TRBD2. CDR1 is MDHEN, CDR2 SYDVKM, per germline. The J segment lost 2 bases and the V segment lost 6 bases, leaving 6 bases of the junction unmatched. The CDR3 loop spans 15 amino acids. CDR3 DNA: TGTGCCAGCAGGCTTACTAGCGGGGGTCCCTACGAGCAGTACTTC. This translates into CASRLTSGGPYEQYF.

CDR3 region: CASSYGQEAGNTIYF. CDR3 in DNA: TGCGCCAGCAGCTATGGACAGGAGGCTGGAAACACCATATATTTT. The chain carries TRBV4-1 and TRBJ1-3, with 7 nucleotides matching TRBD1. V lost 5 bases and J lost 2; bases outside the gene matches: 6. The CDR3 covers 15 residues. Germline V gives CDR1 MGHRA, CDR2 YSYEKL.

The chain has TRBV5-1 and TRBJ2-3; TRBD1 might be the D (5 bases). This CDR3 comprises 14 residues. Trimming took 1 base from V and 3 from J, leaving 9 bases between them. From germline, CDR1 is SGHRS and CDR2 YFSETQ. In DNA form, the CDR3 reads TGCGCCAGCAGCTTGCAAGGGGTTACAGATACGCAGTATTTT. It encodes CASSLQGVTDTQYF.

The rearrangement joins TRBV6-1 to TRBJ1-5; D gene uncertain. Trimming stripped 2 bases from V and 10 bases from J, with 12 bases between. Germline values: CDR1 MNHNS, CDR2 SASEGT. The CDR3 totals 13 residues. CDR3 bases: TGTGCCAGCAGTGAAAGGGAGACTATACCCCAGCATTTT. Its protein product is CASSERETIPQHF.

Notes on this clone: This same CDR3 is encoded by further DNA sequences in the sample. The chain has TRBV7-9 and TRBJ1-3, with 8 bases fitting TRBD1. The trim removed 5 bases at V and 1 base at J, leaving 1 base unmatched. The CDR3 has 14 residues. Germline CDR1 is SEHNR and CDR2 is FQNEAQ (reference sequence). CDR3 bases: TGTGCCAGCAGCCGGACAGGGTCTGGAAACACCATATATTTT. Translating gives CASSRTGSGNTIYF.

The gene calls are TRBV19 and TRBJ2-7, with TRBD1 identical over 9 bases. The CDR3 consists of 13 residues. Per germline, CDR1 LNHDA and CDR2 SQIVND (reference sequence). The junction had 3 bases not matched to a gene; V was cut back by 3 bases and J by 6 bases. The CDR3 coding sequence is TGTGCCAGTAGTATCTGGACAGGGGTCGAGCAGTACTTC. Residues: CASSIWTGVEQYF.

For this clone: Additional DNA sequences in this sample encode the identical CDR3. This CDR3 is CASSPGQMNTEAFF. The CDR3 region has the DNA TGTGCCAGCTCTCCGGGACAAATGAACACTGAAGCTTTCTTT. The chain is built from TRBV18 and TRBJ1-1; D may be TRBD1 (6 bases). Germline assignment: CDR1 KGHSH and CDR2 LQKENI. The CDR3 is made up of 14 amino acids. Trimming left V 6 bases short and J 0 bases short, with 11 bases between.

The chain recombines TRBV4-1 with TRBJ1-4, with a weak D call TRBD1 (6 bases). The CDR3 is 16 amino acids. Per the germline V gene, CDR1 is MGHRA and CDR2 is YSYEKL. The V gene lost 4 bases and the J gene lost 2 bases, with 14 bases spanning the gap. The CDR3 DNA reads TGCGCCAGCAGCCTGTCCCCGGGGGGCACTAATGAAAAACTGTTTTTT. Its protein is CASSLSPGGTNEKLFF.

This sequence joins TRBV3-1 (or the pseudogene TRBV3-2) and TRBJ1-5, with TRBD1 matching over 7 bases. CDR1 and CDR2 (germline): LGHDT, YNNKEL (reference sequence). After removal of 10 bases from V and 4 bases from J, the junction contained 7 bases not matched to a gene. There are 13 residues in the CDR3. The CDR3: CANSRDRNQPQHF. The DNA for the CDR3 is TGTGCCAATTCCCGGGACAGAAATCAGCCCCAGCATTTT.

This clone appeared a few times. Other DNA sequences within the sample encode an identical CDR3. The chain carries TRBV7-3 and TRBJ2-7, with 8 positions matching TRBD1. This CDR3 has 14 residues. Germline CDR1 SGHTA, CDR2 FQGTGA. V lost 0 bases and J lost 7; bases outside the gene matches: 5. CDR3 region: CASSLTQGAREQYF. CDR3 nucleotide sequence: TGTGCCAGCAGCTTAACCCAGGGGGCTAGGGAGCAGTACTTC.

The rearrangement links TRBV3-1 (or the pseudogene TRBV3-2) to TRBJ2-1, with 7 bases aligning to TRBD2. Trimming at V came to 1 base and at J to 9 bases, leaving 0 bases not matched to a gene. The CDR3 totals 12 residues. Looked up from germline, CDR1 is LGHDT and CDR2 is YNNKEL (reference sequence). The CDR3 DNA sequence: TGTGCCAGCAGCCAAGTAGCGGGTGAGCAGTTCTTC. This codes for CASSQVAGEQFF.

The chain carries TRBV7-8 and TRBJ2-7, with 11 bases aligning to TRBD2. The CDR3 is 15 residues long. CDR1 and CDR2 from the germline V gene are SGHVS and FQNEAQ. The junction had 5 bases not matched to a gene; V was cut back by 5 bases and J by 2 bases. The CDR3 DNA reads TGTGCCAGCAGCCGAGCTAGCGGGGGGACCTACGAGCAGTACTTC. As protein: CASSRASGGTYEQYF.

The rearrangement uses TRBV10-1 and TRBJ1-4; 7 nucleotides align to TRBD1. The CDR3 contains 18 residues. V dropped 7 bases and J dropped 8; count of bases not matched to a gene: 22. CDR1 is WNHNN and CDR2 is SYGVQD in the germline V gene (reference sequence). The CDR3 DNA reads as TGCGCCAGCACCACCTCGGGGACAGTGAACTGTGGTTGGGAAAAACTGTTTTTT. This sequence encodes CASTTSGTVNCGWEKLFF.

This chain joins TRBV5-1 and TRBJ1-1; no reliable D call. This CDR3 spans 14 amino acids. CDR1 SGHRS and CDR2 YFSETQ come from the germline V gene. The V and J ends lost 2 bases and 1 base respectively, with 9 bases between them. In nucleotides, the CDR3 is TGCGCCAGCAGCTTTCCTAACAGGAACACTGAAGCTTTCTTT. Its translation is CASSFPNRNTEAFF. The whole variable domain, remainder taken from reference TRBV5-1 and TRBJ1-1, is KAGVTQTPRYLIKTRGQQVTLSCSPISGHRSVSWYQQTPGQGLQFLFEYFSETQRNKGNFPGRFSGRQFSNSRSEMNVSTLELGDSALYLCASSFPNRNTEAFFGQGTRLTVV.

The rearrangement joins TRBV7-2 to TRBJ2-2; the match to TRBD1 covers 8 bases. Looked up from germline, CDR1 is SGHTA and CDR2 is FQGNSA. CDR3 length: 16 residues. J lost 3 bases, V lost 4 bases, and 7 bases had no gene match. In DNA, the CDR3 is TGTGCCAGCAGCTACTTCAGGGGGCAAGACACCGGGGAGCTGTTTTTT. Translation: CASSYFRGQDTGELFF.

J is TRBJ1-1 and V is TRBV12-3 or TRBV12-4, with unresolved D. Trimming pared 7 bases from V and 1 base from J, leaving 10 bases between. The CDR3 length is 13 residues. The CDR3 region has the DNA TGTGCCAGCAAGCTGACGGGGAACACTGAAGCTTTCTTT. It translates to CASKLTGNTEAFF.

V usage is TRBV6-1 and J usage is TRBJ1-1, with D possibly matching TRBD1 (6 bases). Germline V gene sequence: CDR1 MNHNS, CDR2 SASEGT. The CDR3 totals 13 residues. V was trimmed by 2 bases and J by 4 bases, leaving 8 bases between them. The CDR3 region is CASSERGTTEAFF. The CDR3 nucleotides read TGTGCCAGCAGTGAAAGGGGGACCACTGAAGCTTTCTTT.

This clone was detected once. The chain links TRBV18 to TRBJ1-4, with 7 nucleotides matching TRBD1. V lost 3 bases and J lost 4; bases outside the gene matches: 2. This CDR3 has 14 residues. Per the germline V gene, CDR1 is KGHSH and CDR2 is LQKENI. The CDR3 reads CASSPGQINEKLFF. For the CDR3, the DNA is TGTGCCAGCTCACCGGGACAGATTAATGAAAAACTGTTTTTT.